This T cell receptor (beta chain) is drawn from a study of beta chain features in type 1 diabetes. About the study: Patients and healthy donors were similar in age, gender and cell yields.

Of note for this clone: Its antigen remains unknown.

Germline V gene lookup returns CDR1 PRHDT and CDR2 FYEKMQ (reference sequence). Trimming shortened V by 3 bases and J by 0 bases, and 9 bases separated the two germline ends. The CDR3 spans 15 residues. The sequenced template was cDNA made from the entire isolated RNA. Repertoires were generated with immunoSEQ multiplex PCR, while TCRdb's copy carries only in-frame clones and drops some. The sample has some 700,000 clones; over 10% are singletons. General study findings and limits: Researchers report that Type 1 diabetes patients had moderately but significantly shorter TCRB CDR3s across all four CD4+ subsets.

This receptor was obtained from a man between 18 and 29 years old with type 1 diabetes. The sample comprised naive CD4+ T cells from blood. The rearrangement joins TRBV13 to TRBJ2-1; D is perhaps TRBD2 (5 bases). The DNA of the CDR3 is TGTGCCAGCAGCTTCAAGCGGAGCTCCTACAATGAGCAGTTCTTC. Its protein product is CASSFKRSSYNEQFF.